The TCR beta chain under discussion was sequenced for a study of blood T cell repertoires in COVID-19. Study-level information: Sources were T cells, B-cell-depleted T cells, or PBMCs; the material itself was cDNA or gDNA.

Looked up from germline, CDR1 is SGDLS and CDR2 is YYNGEE. With V trimmed by 4 bases and J by 4 bases, 6 bases remained unmatched. This CDR3 has 14 amino acids. Clones were sequenced by immunoSEQ multiplex PCR, and TCRdb holds only the in-frame ones, with some missing. Altogether roughly 91,000 clones are present, less than 90% being singletons, with the ten largest covering around 2%. Sequencing was performed on peripheral blood. The sequence was obtained from a man between 65 and 85 years old with active or convalescent COVID-19. This chain connects TRBV9 to TRBJ1-2; 8 bases agree with TRBD1. In DNA form, the CDR3 reads TGTGCCAGCAGCCAGGACAGGGTGGGCTATGGCTACACCTTC. This translates into CASSQDRVGYGYTF.